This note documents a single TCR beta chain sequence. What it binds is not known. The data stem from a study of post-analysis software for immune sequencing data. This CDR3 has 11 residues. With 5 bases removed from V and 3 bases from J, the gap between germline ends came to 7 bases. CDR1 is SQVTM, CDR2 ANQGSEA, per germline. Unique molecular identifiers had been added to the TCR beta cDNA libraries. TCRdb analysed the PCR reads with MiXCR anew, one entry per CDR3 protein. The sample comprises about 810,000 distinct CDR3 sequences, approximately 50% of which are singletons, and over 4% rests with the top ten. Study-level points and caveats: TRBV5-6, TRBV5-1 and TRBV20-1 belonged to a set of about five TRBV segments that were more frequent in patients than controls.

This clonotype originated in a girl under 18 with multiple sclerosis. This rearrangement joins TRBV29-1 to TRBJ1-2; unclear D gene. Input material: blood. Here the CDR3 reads CSVRLDYGYTF. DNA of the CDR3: TGCAGCGTTCGGCTAGACTATGGCTACACCTTC.